This T cell receptor (beta chain) was profiled in a study of blood T cell repertoires in COVID-19. Study context: Italy, Spain and the United States were the sources of the convalescent and acute COVID-19 samples. The analysed material was cDNA or gDNA that came from T cells, B-cell-depleted T cells, or PBMCs.

Data came from immunoSEQ multiplex PCR; TCRdb stores just in-frame clones and leaves some out. The sample lists about 98,000 clones; approximately 82% were seen once. In this sample, this clone turned up a few times. Trimming removed 3 bases at V and 7 bases at J, with 19 bases between. This CDR3 is built from 15 residues. The germline CDR1 and CDR2 sequences are SGHDT and YYEEEE. The V gene is TRBV5-6, the J gene TRBJ1-2; no reliable D call. Source material: peripheral blood. The TCR was taken from a man in his 60s with active or convalescent COVID-19. CDR3 nucleotides: TGTGCCAGCAGCTCGCCCCCAGAAGAAGTAAGTGGCTACACCTTC. This sequence encodes CASSSPPEEVSGYTF. Looking up the rest from reference TRBV5-6 and TRBJ1-2 gives the full variable domain: DAGVTQSPTHLIKTRGQQVTLRCSPKSGHDTVSWYQQALGQGPQFIFQYYEEEERQRGNFPDRFSGHQFPNYSSELNVNALLLGDSALYLCASSSPPEEVSGYTFGSGTRLTVV.